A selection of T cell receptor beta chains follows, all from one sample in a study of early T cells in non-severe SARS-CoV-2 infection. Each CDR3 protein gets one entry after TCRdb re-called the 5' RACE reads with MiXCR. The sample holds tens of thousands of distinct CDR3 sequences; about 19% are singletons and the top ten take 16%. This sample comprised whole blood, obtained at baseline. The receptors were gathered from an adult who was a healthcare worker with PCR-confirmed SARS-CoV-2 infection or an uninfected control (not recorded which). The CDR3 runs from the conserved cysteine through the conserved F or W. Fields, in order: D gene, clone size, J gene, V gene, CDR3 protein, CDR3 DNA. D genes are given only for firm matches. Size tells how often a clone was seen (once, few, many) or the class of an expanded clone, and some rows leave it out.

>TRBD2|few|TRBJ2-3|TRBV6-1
CASSFGTGGPSTDTQYF
TGTGCCAGCAGTTTTGGAACGGGAGGCCCCAGCACAGATACGCAGTATTTT
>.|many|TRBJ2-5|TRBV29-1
CSGGDSWTQYF
TGCAGCGGCGGGGACAGTTGGACCCAGTACTTC
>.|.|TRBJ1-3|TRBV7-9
CASTQWRATGNTIYF
TGTGCCAGCACCCAGTGGCGGGCGACTGGAAACACCATATATTTT
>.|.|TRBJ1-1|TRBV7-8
CASSLGTLLTEAFF
TGTGCCAGCAGCTTAGGGACCTTACTAACTGAAGCTTTCTTT
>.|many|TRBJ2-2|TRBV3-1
CASTGTNTGELFF
TGTGCCAGCACAGGAACGAACACCGGGGAGCTGTTTTTT
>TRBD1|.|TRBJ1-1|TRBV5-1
CASSFFDRDANTEAFF
TGCGCCAGCAGCTTTTTTGACAGGGATGCGAACACTGAAGCTTTCTTT
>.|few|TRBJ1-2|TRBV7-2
CASSLKSANYGYTF
TGTGCCAGCAGCTTAAAGAGCGCTAACTATGGCTACACCTTC
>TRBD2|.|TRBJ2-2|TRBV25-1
CASTQAGGSGELFF
TGTGCCAGCACCCAAGCGGGGGGTTCCGGGGAGCTGTTTTTT
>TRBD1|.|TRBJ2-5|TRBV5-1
CASSRDRGRTQYF
TGCGCCAGCAGCAGGGACAGGGGTAGGACCCAGTACTTC
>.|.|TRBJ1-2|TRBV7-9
CASSFDGNGYTF
TGTGCCAGCAGCTTTGATGGGAATGGCTACACCTTC
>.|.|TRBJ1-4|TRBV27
CASSEGPRHEKLFF
TGTGCCAGCAGCGAGGGACCGAGGCATGAAAAACTGTTTTTT
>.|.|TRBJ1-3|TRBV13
CASSLQGAGNTIYF
TGTGCCAGCAGCTTACAAGGGGCTGGAAACACCATATATTTT
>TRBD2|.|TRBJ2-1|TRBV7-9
CASSLPSGTRGYNEQFF
TGTGCCAGCAGCTTACCGTCTGGGACTAGGGGATACAATGAGCAGTTCTTC
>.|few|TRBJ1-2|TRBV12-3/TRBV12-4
CASSPQVGINYGYTF
TGTGCCAGCAGTCCACAAGTGGGAATCAACTATGGCTACACCTTC
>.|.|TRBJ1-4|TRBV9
CASSKQGNPIEKLFF
TGTGCCAGCAGCAAACAGGGAAATCCCATTGAAAAACTGTTTTTT
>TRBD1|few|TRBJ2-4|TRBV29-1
CSVEGGTGVDIQYF
TGCAGCGTTGAGGGAGGGACAGGGGTGGACATTCAGTACTTC
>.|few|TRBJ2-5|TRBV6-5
CASSPRLEQWQETQYF
TGTGCCAGCAGTCCACGGTTGGAGCAGTGGCAAGAGACCCAGTACTTC
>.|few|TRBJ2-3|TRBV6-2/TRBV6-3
CASGGADTQYF
TGTGCCAGCGGTGGAGCAGATACGCAGTATTTT
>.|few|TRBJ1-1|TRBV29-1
CSVVTGNTEAFF
TGCAGCGTTGTTACGGGAAACACTGAAGCTTTCTTT
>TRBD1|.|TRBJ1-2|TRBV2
CASSRGQGNYGYTF
TGTGCCAGCAGCCGAGGACAGGGCAACTATGGCTACACCTTC
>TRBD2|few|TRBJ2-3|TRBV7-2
CASSFGTSADTQYF
TGTGCCAGCAGCTTTGGGACTAGCGCAGATACGCAGTATTTT
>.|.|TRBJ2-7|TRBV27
CASSLDTGVNYEQYF
TGTGCCAGCAGTTTAGATACCGGGGTAAACTACGAGCAGTACTTC
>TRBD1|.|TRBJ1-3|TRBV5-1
CASSVTGISGNTIYF
TGCGCCAGCAGCGTGACAGGGATCTCTGGAAACACCATATATTTT
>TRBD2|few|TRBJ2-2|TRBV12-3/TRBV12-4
CASSSRGGLFRAGELFF
TGTGCCAGCAGTTCCCGGGGGGGCCTCTTTCGGGCCGGGGAGCTGTTTTTT
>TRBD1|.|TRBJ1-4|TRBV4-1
CASSQDPRGTGLSKLFF
TGCGCCAGCAGCCAAGACCCGCGGGGGACAGGGCTCTCAAAACTGTTTTTT
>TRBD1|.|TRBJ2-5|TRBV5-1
CASSPDRGYETQYF
TGCGCCAGCAGTCCGGACAGGGGGTACGAGACCCAGTACTTC
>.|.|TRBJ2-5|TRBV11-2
CASSLALGETQYF
TGTGCCAGCAGCTTGGCCCTTGGGGAGACCCAGTACTTC
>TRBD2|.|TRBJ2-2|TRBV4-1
CASSQDLAGTYTGELFF
TGCGCCAGCAGCCAAGATTTAGCGGGGACCTACACCGGGGAGCTGTTTTTT
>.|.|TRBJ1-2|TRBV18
CASSSGTDYGYTF
TGTGCCAGCTCCTCCGGGACGGACTATGGCTACACCTTC
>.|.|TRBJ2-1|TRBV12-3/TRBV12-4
CASSFSVRNEQFF
TGTGCCAGCAGTTTCTCGGTAAGGAATGAGCAGTTCTTC
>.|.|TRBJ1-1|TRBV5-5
CASSQSRIRGMNTEAFF
TGTGCCAGCAGCCAAAGCAGGATCAGGGGCATGAACACTGAAGCTTTCTTT
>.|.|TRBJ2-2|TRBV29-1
CSVGLAGELFF
TGCAGCGTGGGGCTGGCCGGGGAGCTGTTTTTT